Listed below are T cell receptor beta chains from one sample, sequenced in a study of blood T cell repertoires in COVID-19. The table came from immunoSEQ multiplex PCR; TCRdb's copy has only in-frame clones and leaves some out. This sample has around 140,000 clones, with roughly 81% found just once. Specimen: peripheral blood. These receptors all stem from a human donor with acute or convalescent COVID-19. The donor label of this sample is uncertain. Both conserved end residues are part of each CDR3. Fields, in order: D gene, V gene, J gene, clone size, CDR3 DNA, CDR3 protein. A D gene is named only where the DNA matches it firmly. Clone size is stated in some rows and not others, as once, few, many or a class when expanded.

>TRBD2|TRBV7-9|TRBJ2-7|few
TGTGCCAGCAGCTTGACTAGCGGGCCGAACGAGCAGTACTTC
CASSLTSGPNEQYF
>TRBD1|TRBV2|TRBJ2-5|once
TGTGCCAGCACTCCGGGACAGGGTGGGGAGACCCAGTACTTC
CASTPGQGGETQYF
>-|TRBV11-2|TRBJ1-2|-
TGTGCCAGCAGCGTATTTCCAGGAGGGGAGTACTATGGCTACACCTTC
CASSVFPGGEYYGYTF
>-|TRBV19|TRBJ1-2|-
TGTGCCAGTAGTACTTACTCGACGGAGCCCTATGGCTACACCTTC
CASSTYSTEPYGYTF
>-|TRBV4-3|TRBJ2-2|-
TGCGCCAGCAGCCATCCGGGTCGGGACACGACGAACACCGGGGAGCTGTTTTTT
CASSHPGRDTTNTGELFF
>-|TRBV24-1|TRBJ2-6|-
TGTGCCACCAGTAAGGGGATGACTGGGGCCAACGTCCTGACTTTC
CATSKGMTGANVLTF
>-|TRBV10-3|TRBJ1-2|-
TGTGCCATCGGCGGGGGCAACTATGGCTACACCTTC
CAIGGGNYGYTF
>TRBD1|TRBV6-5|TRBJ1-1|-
TGTGCCAGCACCGGGACAGTGGTAACTGAAGCTTTCTTT
CASTGTVVTEAFF
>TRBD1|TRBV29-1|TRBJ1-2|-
TGCAGCGTAGCCGGGACAGGGGGCAGGAGTAACTATGGCTACACCTTC
CSVAGTGGRSNYGYTF
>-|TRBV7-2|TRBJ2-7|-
TGTGCCAGCAGTTCTGCGCAGAGGGCGGCGGGGCAGTACTTC
CASSSAQRAAGQYF
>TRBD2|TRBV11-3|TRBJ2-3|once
TGTGCCAGCAGCCGGGGACTAGCGGGAGGAGATACGCAGTATTTT
CASSRGLAGGDTQYF